What follows are 22 T cell receptor beta chains derived from one specimen sequenced in a study of blood T cell repertoires in COVID-19. Here immunoSEQ multiplex PCR was the method, and the copy in TCRdb shows in-frame clones only, minus some. Seen here are about 40,000 clones, around 90% observed once, and the top ten hold 9.6%. What was sequenced was peripheral blood. The receptors derive from a woman at least 80 years old with active COVID-19.

The genes are TRBV7-9 and TRBJ2-7; D is ambiguous. The V end lost 4 bases, the J end lost 3 bases, and 7 bases lay between the germline ends. CDR1 SEHNR and CDR2 FQNEAQ come from the germline V gene (reference sequence). There are 12 residues in the CDR3. The DNA of the CDR3 is TGTGCCAGCAGCTCCAAACTCTACGAGCAGTACTTC. Its translation: CASSSKLYEQYF.

The chain has TRBV19 and TRBJ1-3; D is ambiguous. This CDR3 has 14 residues. Germline-derived CDR1 and CDR2 are LNHDA and SQIVND (reference sequence). Trimming pared 3 bases from V and 1 base from J, leaving 7 bases between. The CDR3 loop is CASSIGRSGNTIYF. The CDR3 coding sequence is TGTGCCAGTAGTATCGGGAGATCTGGAAACACCATATATTTT. Drawing the rest from reference TRBV19 and TRBJ1-3, the complete variable domain is DGGITQSPKYLFRKEGQNVTLSCEQNLNHDAMYWYRQDPGQGLRLIYYSQIVNDFQKGDIAEGYSVSREKKESFPLTVTSAQKNPTAFYLCASSIGRSGNTIYFGEGSWLTVV.

This clone was seen a single time. The chain employs TRBV6-5 and TRBJ1-1; D not certain. V lost 0 bases to trimming and J lost 11 bases, with 16 bases between them. Germline CDR1 MNHEY, CDR2 SVGAGI. The CDR3 has 14 residues. CDR3 residues: CASSYSGVASSAFF. The DNA of the CDR3 is TGTGCCAGCAGTTACTCAGGAGTGGCCTCGTCCGCTTTCTTT.

V is TRBV7-2 and J is TRBJ2-1, with 9 bases that match TRBD2. This CDR3 comprises 15 residues. CDR1 is SGHTA and CDR2 is FQGNSA in the germline V gene. The ends lost 6 bases at V and 4 bases at J; junction bases unmatched: 7. The DNA for the CDR3 is TGTGCCAGCAGGAAGACTAGCGGCTCTTACAATGAGCAGTTCTTC. Translation: CASRKTSGSYNEQFF.

With regard to this clone: Other DNA sequences within the sample encode an identical CDR3. The V and J genes are TRBV30 and TRBJ1-5; the D is unclear. Germline-derived CDR1 and CDR2 are GTSNPN and SVGIG (reference sequence). The CDR3 contains 13 residues. The germline V and J ends were trimmed by 1 base and 3 bases, with 7 bases remaining between them. CDR3 coding DNA: TGTGCCTGGAGTGGAGGGAACAATCAGCCCCAGCATTTT. Its protein product is CAWSGGNNQPQHF.

This clone has more than one count but fewer than ten. The CDR3 sequence is CASSPEAMNTEAFF. The CDR3 DNA is TGTGCCAGCAGCCCAGAGGCGATGAACACTGAAGCTTTCTTT. The chain is built from TRBV6-4 and TRBJ1-1; unclear D gene. Per germline, CDR1 MRHNA and CDR2 SNTAGT. The CDR3 spans 14 residues. Trimming shortened V by 6 bases and J by 0 bases, and 11 bases separated the two germline ends.

The chain recombines TRBV6-6 with TRBJ2-1; TRBD2 agrees at 12 bases. This CDR3 has 16 residues. Germline V gene lookup returns CDR1 MNHNY and CDR2 SVGAGI (reference sequence). V shed 4 bases and J 5 bases; nucleotides not matched to a gene: 6. The CDR3 loop reads CASSSPTSGGNNEQFF. The DNA of the CDR3 is TGTGCCAGCAGTTCCCCGACTAGCGGGGGCAACAATGAGCAGTTCTTC.

The CDR3 spells CAISQTGQDEQYF. CDR3 nucleotides: TGTGCCATCTCCCAGACAGGGCAGGACGAGCAGTACTTC. V is TRBV10-3 and J is TRBJ2-7; 7 nucleotides align to TRBD1. The CDR3 consists of 13 residues. Germline trimming cut 8 bases from V and 5 bases from J; bases unmatched to any gene: 9. The germline V gene has CDR1 ENHRY and CDR2 SYGVKD.

This chain uses TRBV15 with TRBJ2-7; TRBD2 might be the D (6 bases). The CDR3 is made up of 12 amino acids. Trimming stripped 0 bases from V and 12 bases from J, with 12 bases between. CDR1 LNHNV and CDR2 YYDKDF come from the germline V gene (reference sequence). The CDR3 protein is CATSRDSRERYF. CDR3 DNA: TGTGCCACCAGCAGAGATTCCCGGGAGAGGTACTTC.

The gene calls are TRBV9 and TRBJ1-2, with 7 bases matching TRBD1. The V gene end was trimmed by 6 bases and the J gene end by 6 bases; junction bases not matched to a gene: 11. CDR3 length equals 14 residues. Germline CDR1 is SGDLS and CDR2 is YYNGEE. This CDR3 is CASTRTGTDDGYTF. CDR3 DNA sequence: TGTGCCAGCACCAGAACCGGGACAGACGATGGCTACACCTTC.

The CDR3 DNA sequence: TGTGCCAGCAGCCAAGATCCAGCGGGGGGCACAGATACGCAGTATTTT. Its translation: CASSQDPAGGTDTQYF. V usage is TRBV3-1 (or the pseudogene TRBV3-2) and J usage is TRBJ2-3, with 8 bases identical to TRBD2. Germline V gene data show CDR1 as LGHDT and CDR2 as YNNKEL (reference sequence). The V segment lost 0 bases and the J segment 1 base; nucleotides outside the gene matches: 3. The CDR3 is made up of 16 amino acids.

This chain uses TRBV19 with TRBJ2-1; D is perhaps TRBD1 (5 bases). The CDR3 is 15 residues long. V was shortened by 1 base and J by 5 bases, with 12 bases between the two germline ends. The V gene's germline CDR1 is LNHDA and CDR2 SQIVND (reference sequence). The CDR3 spells CASSIGYRGNNEQFF. The CDR3, as DNA: TGTGCCAGTAGTATAGGGTATAGGGGAAACAATGAGCAGTTCTTC.

The J gene is TRBJ1-2, the V gene TRBV6-2 or TRBV6-3; 9 bases line up with TRBD1. Looked up from germline, CDR1 is MNHEY and CDR2 is SVGEGT. The CDR3 runs to 15 residues. The J segment lost 4 bases and the V segment lost 5 bases, leaving 8 bases of the junction unmatched. The CDR3 loop reads CASSQRDRVAYGYTF. In DNA, the CDR3 is TGTGCCAGCAGTCAACGGGACAGGGTAGCCTATGGCTACACCTTC.

The chain has TRBV11-2 and TRBJ1-1; unclear D gene. Germline CDR1 is SGHAT and CDR2 is FQNNGV. The germline V and J ends were trimmed by 4 bases and 0 bases, with 9 bases remaining between them. This CDR3 contains 14 residues. DNA of the CDR3: TGTGCCAGCAGCTGGACGGGGATGAACACTGAAGCTTTCTTT. Translating gives CASSWTGMNTEAFF.

The chain has TRBV29-1 and TRBJ2-1; 12 positions agree with TRBD2. Germline V gene sequence: CDR1 SQVTM, CDR2 ANQGSEA. The CDR3 has 14 amino acids. Unmatched junction bases numbered 10, after V lost 6 bases and J lost 10 bases. The CDR3 DNA sequence: TGCAGCGTCCTAACTAGCGGGGGGCCGGGAGAGCAGTTCTTC. Translating gives CSVLTSGGPGEQFF.

The rearrangement uses TRBV11-3 and TRBJ2-1; 8 bases agree with TRBD2. The germline V gene has CDR1 SGHNT and CDR2 YENEEA. The CDR3 has 15 amino acids. The ends lost 5 bases at V and 4 bases at J; junction bases unmatched: 7. The CDR3: CASSDRGGPYNEQFF. The CDR3 nucleotides read TGTGCCAGCAGCGATCGGGGGGGCCCATACAATGAGCAGTTCTTC.

This rearrangement joins TRBV4-2 to TRBJ2-7; a weak D match, TRBD1 (6 bases). The germline V gene encodes CDR1 LGHNA and CDR2 YNFKEQ. Trimming took off 4 bases at V and 2 bases at J, with 21 bases between the two ends. The CDR3 is 17 amino acids. The CDR3 spells CASSPPATRDTTYEQYF. Written as DNA, the CDR3 is TGTGCCAGCAGCCCCCCAGCTACCCGGGACACCACCTACGAGCAGTACTTC.

This chain uses TRBV28 with TRBJ2-7; D perhaps matches TRBD2 (5 bases). The CDR3 sequence is 16 residues long. Trimming took 1 base from V and 7 from J, leaving 20 bases between them. Per the germline V gene, CDR1 is MDHEN and CDR2 is SYDVKM. In DNA form, the CDR3 reads TGTGCCAGCAGTTTATCGACCGTTGGTACTAGGAGGGAGCAGTACTTC. It translates to CASSLSTVGTRREQYF.

The chain is built from TRBV5-6 and TRBJ2-3; 13 nucleotides align to TRBD2. Per the germline V gene, CDR1 is SGHDT and CDR2 is YYEEEE. The length of the CDR3 is 17 residues. The junction had 6 bases not matched to a gene; V was cut back by 3 bases and J by 2 bases. CDR3 amino acids: CASSYRLAGGATDTQYF. CDR3 in DNA: TGTGCCAGCAGCTACCGACTAGCGGGGGGAGCCACAGATACGCAGTATTTT.

The chain uses TRBV27 and TRBJ2-6, with 9 bases aligning to TRBD1. Trimming took 4 bases from V and 0 from J; bases not matched to a gene: 13. The CDR3 has 20 amino acids. The germline gives CDR1 MNHEY, CDR2 SMNVEV (reference sequence). The CDR3 region has the DNA TGTGCCAGCAGTTCTAGACCCCCGGGACAGGGCAACTCTGGGGCCAACGTCCTGACTTTC. This encodes CASSSRPPGQGNSGANVLTF. The full variable domain, in which reference TRBV27 and TRBJ2-6 provide the parts outside the CDR3, is EAQVTQNPRYLITVTGKKLTVTCSQNMNHEYMSWYRQDPGLGLRQIYYSMNVEVTDKGDVPEGYKVSRKEKRNFPLILESPSPNQTSLYFCASSSRPPGQGNSGANVLTFGAGSRLTVL.

This sequence joins TRBV2 and TRBJ2-5, with 14 bases matching TRBD2. This CDR3 is 16 amino acids long. Trimming cost V 3 bases and J 5 bases; bases outside gene matches: 5. Looked up from germline, CDR1 is SNHLY and CDR2 is FYNNEI. CDR3 sequence reads: CASSDGTSGGRETQYF. Here the CDR3 DNA reads TGTGCCAGCAGTGACGGGACTAGCGGGGGTCGGGAGACCCAGTACTTC.

The genes are TRBV7-9 and TRBJ1-2; D ambiguous. V was trimmed by 1 base and J by 8 bases, leaving 17 bases between them. CDR3 length equals 15 residues. Germline assignment: CDR1 SEHNR and CDR2 FQNEAQ (reference sequence). The CDR3 DNA is TGTGCCAGCAGCTTAGATGTCGCGGGGAAGGAGGGCTACACCTTC. This encodes CASSLDVAGKEGYTF.